These T cell receptor beta chains were read from a single sample in a study of blood T cell repertoires in COVID-19. TCRdb's copy holds only in-frame clones and misses some; the assay was immunoSEQ multiplex PCR. The table lists about 72,000 clones, roughly 83% of them singletons. The specimen was peripheral blood. These receptors originate from a woman older than 75 with acute or convalescent COVID-19. Each CDR3 is given with its conserved first and last residue. The order of the fields is CDR3 length, J gene, clone size, V gene, D gene, CDR3 protein, CDR3 DNA. The D gene is left open where the match is weak. The size of a clone is reported for some rows only, either as once, few or many, or as a class for expanded clones.

cdr3_length: 12; j_call: TRBJ2-1; clone_size: NA; v_call: TRBV11-2; d_call: NA; cdr3_aa: CASSLLSNEQFF; cdr3_nt: TGTGCCAGCAGCTTACTGTCCAATGAGCAGTTCTTC
cdr3_length: 13; j_call: TRBJ2-7; clone_size: once; v_call: TRBV3-1/TRBV3-2; d_call: NA; cdr3_aa: CASSQGAQSEQYF; cdr3_nt: TGTGCCAGCAGCCAAGGGGCACAGAGCGAGCAGTACTTC
cdr3_length: 14; j_call: TRBJ1-5; clone_size: once; v_call: TRBV5-5; d_call: TRBD1; cdr3_aa: CASSLGTGPLPQHF; cdr3_nt: TGTGCCAGCAGCTTGGGGACAGGACCTCTGCCCCAGCATTTT
cdr3_length: 16; j_call: TRBJ1-2; clone_size: NA; v_call: TRBV13; d_call: NA; cdr3_aa: CASSLSPGLGFYGYTF; cdr3_nt: TGTGCCAGCAGCTTGTCCCCGGGACTGGGATTCTATGGCTACACCTTC
cdr3_length: 14; j_call: TRBJ1-1; clone_size: NA; v_call: TRBV19; d_call: TRBD1; cdr3_aa: CASSTGQGFAEAFF; cdr3_nt: TGTGCCAGTAGTACCGGACAGGGGTTCGCTGAAGCTTTCTTT
cdr3_length: 14; j_call: TRBJ1-1; clone_size: NA; v_call: TRBV19; d_call: NA; cdr3_aa: CASSIGTFPTEAFF; cdr3_nt: TGTGCCAGTAGTATAGGGACATTCCCCACTGAAGCTTTCTTT
cdr3_length: 15; j_call: TRBJ2-7; clone_size: NA; v_call: TRBV18; d_call: NA; cdr3_aa: CASSPRTAAPYEQYF; cdr3_nt: TGTGCCAGCTCACCACGGACAGCCGCCCCCTACGAGCAGTACTTC
cdr3_length: 13; j_call: TRBJ1-1; clone_size: NA; v_call: TRBV14; d_call: NA; cdr3_aa: CASSLGRGTEAFF; cdr3_nt: TGTGCCAGCAGCCTTGGGCGGGGCACTGAAGCTTTCTTT
cdr3_length: 17; j_call: TRBJ2-1; clone_size: NA; v_call: TRBV19; d_call: NA; cdr3_aa: CASSIDRGGRAVHEQFF; cdr3_nt: TGTGCCAGTAGTATAGATCGCGGGGGCCGGGCTGTACATGAGCAGTTCTTC
cdr3_length: 17; j_call: TRBJ2-3; clone_size: NA; v_call: TRBV15; d_call: TRBD2; cdr3_aa: CATSRGDTSGTTDTQYF; cdr3_nt: TGTGCCACCAGCAGAGGGGATACTAGCGGCACGACAGATACGCAGTATTTT
cdr3_length: 15; j_call: TRBJ1-5; clone_size: NA; v_call: TRBV7-9; d_call: TRBD1; cdr3_aa: CASSSTGEFAQPQHF; cdr3_nt: TGTGCCAGCAGCTCGACAGGGGAGTTCGCTCAGCCCCAGCATTTT
cdr3_length: 16; j_call: TRBJ1-1; clone_size: NA; v_call: TRBV19; d_call: TRBD1; cdr3_aa: CASNGDRGLWSTEAFF; cdr3_nt: TGTGCCAGTAATGGGGACAGGGGGCTGTGGAGCACTGAAGCTTTCTTT
cdr3_length: 16; j_call: TRBJ1-5; clone_size: few; v_call: TRBV30; d_call: TRBD1; cdr3_aa: CAWSVRGGTGNQPQHF; cdr3_nt: TGTGCCTGGAGTGTACGAGGGGGCACAGGCAATCAGCCCCAGCATTTT